This T cell receptor (beta chain) came from a study of cytomegalovirus exposure and HLA in healthy donors. Study-level points and caveats: Accurate HLA-A and HLA-B prediction from TCR beta sequences was reported for most subjects. Earlier analysis yielded a pattern in which most TCR beta V segments were productive about 87% or about 30% of the time. In a later analysis, a missense DCLRE1C variant was linked to TCR beta V- and J-gene trimming.

This CDR3 contains 16 residues. V lost 5 bases and J lost 5, with 18 bases in between. The germline V gene encodes CDR1 SGHTA and CDR2 FQGTGA. The primer mix had 60 Vbeta and 13 Jbeta primers. Generated by immunoSEQ multiplex PCR, the TCRdb table keeps only in-frame clones and is missing some. The data contain around 70,000 clones, around 74% of them singletons. No record exists of this donor's CMV serostatus. As concerns this clone: Its target is not known.

This sequence joins TRBV7-3 and TRBJ2-2; a possible D gene is TRBD2 (5 bases). This receptor was identified in a human donor in good health. The specimen was PBMCs. This chain's CDR3 is CASSQVRGWETGELFF. CDR3 nucleotide sequence: TGTGCCAGCAGCCAGGTCCGGGGATGGGAGACCGGGGAGCTGTTTTTT.